A single sample is the source of the 25 T cell receptor beta chains below, sequenced in a study of beta chain features in type 1 diabetes (dated 2018 in TCRdb). Points the paper makes about the study in general: Type 1 diabetes patients showed a moderate but significant shortening of TCRB CDR3 length in all four CD4+ subsets.

For these TCRs, the target antigens are not known. The method behind the library was the immunoSEQ multiplex PCR assay. The High Capacity cDNA Reverse Transcription Kit was used to reverse transcribe all of the isolated RNA, meaning that expressed TCRB transcripts were what got sequenced. What TCRdb holds here is the immuneACCESS table cut down to in-frame rearrangements. Part of the clones is not present; checked against another copy, under half of the missing clones reflect an unresolved V gene, and the others are unexplained. Counted in this sample were about 340,000 clones; roughly 13% of them appeared once. Of the sample, over 0.014% falls within the top ten clones. The sample comprised naive CD4+ T cells from blood. What the cell subset or site label conveys for this sample: true naive CD4+ T cells. Receptors originate from a woman aged 18-35 years with type 1 diabetes.

The chain's CDR3 is CASKSGGSNTGELFF. DNA for the CDR3: TGTGCCAGCAAGTCTGGAGGGAGTAACACCGGGGAGCTGTTTTTT. This sequence joins TRBV9 and TRBJ2-2; maybe TRBD2 (6 bases). Trimming removed 6 bases at V and 2 bases at J, with 14 bases between. CDR1 and CDR2 (germline): SGDLS, YYNGEE. CDR3 length equals 15 residues.

The CDR3 here is CASSLNPTGLAGNEQYF. CDR3 bases: TGTGCCAGCAGCTTAAACCCAACGGGACTAGCGGGGAACGAGCAGTACTTC. The chain has TRBV11-1 and TRBJ2-7, with 13 bases aligning to TRBD2. Looked up from germline, CDR1 is SGHAT and CDR2 is FQDESV (reference sequence). Trimming took 2 bases from V and 5 from J; bases not matched to a gene: 9. The CDR3 totals 17 residues.

The sample holds a few counts of this clone. V is TRBV7-6 and J is TRBJ1-3; D is undetermined. V lost 9 bases to trimming and J lost 1 base, with 10 bases between them. The CDR3 spans 13 residues. The V gene's germline CDR1 is SGHVS and CDR2 FNYEAQ. CDR3 sequence reads: CASRAASGNTIYF. As DNA, the CDR3 is TGTGCCAGTCGCGCGGCGTCTGGAAACACCATATATTTT.

The chain uses TRBV30 and TRBJ2-1; 12 bases fit TRBD1. V shed 0 bases, J shed 7 bases, and the junction held 4 bases outside the gene matches. CDR3 size: 15 residues. Germline V CDR1 and CDR2: GTSNPN, SVGIG (reference sequence). In nucleotides, the CDR3 is TGTGCCTGGAGTGTGGGACAGGGGGCGCATAATGAGCAGTTCTTC. Translation: CAWSVGQGAHNEQFF.

This clone was seen a handful of times. V gene TRBV7-9 combines with J gene TRBJ2-1; 10 bases align to TRBD1. V trimming: 5 bases; J trimming: 4 bases; junction bases outside the gene matches: 5. The CDR3 totals 15 residues. Germline loops: CDR1 SEHNR, CDR2 FQNEAQ (reference sequence). This CDR3 reads CASSQTGGRYNEQFF. As DNA, the CDR3 is TGTGCCAGCAGCCAGACAGGGGGCCGATACAATGAGCAGTTCTTC. The full variable domain, in which reference TRBV7-9 and TRBJ2-1 provide the parts outside the CDR3, is DTGVSQNPRHKITKRGQNVTFRCDPISEHNRLYWYRQTLGQGPEFLTYFQNEAQLEKSRLLSDRFSAERPKGSFSTLEIQRTEQGDSAMYLCASSQTGGRYNEQFFGPGTRLTVL.

This chain uses TRBV28 with TRBJ2-7, with D possibly TRBD1 on 5 matching bases. The CDR3 is 14 residues long. Germline CDR1 is MDHEN and CDR2 is SYDVKM. V lost 3 bases and J 0 bases, leaving 9 bases between the germline ends. The CDR3 DNA sequence: TGTGCCAGCAGTTTGACAGACCTCTCCTACGAGCAGTACTTC. As protein: CASSLTDLSYEQYF.

This clone has a handful of counts. This chain links TRBV30 with TRBJ1-5; possible D gene TRBD1, 6 bases. This CDR3 contains 14 residues. Germline V lookup: CDR1 GTSNPN, CDR2 SVGIG (reference sequence). The V end lost 1 base, the J end lost 5 bases, and 12 bases lay between the germline ends. The CDR3 spells CAWSDQDRYQPQHF. As DNA, the CDR3 is TGTGCCTGGAGTGACCAGGACAGATATCAGCCCCAGCATTTT.

The chain links TRBV28 to TRBJ2-3; TRBD2 matches at 8 bases. V lost 4 bases, J lost 8 bases, and 2 bases stayed unmatched. The CDR3 contains 12 residues. CDR1 and CDR2 (germline): MDHEN, SYDVKM. CDR3 nucleotide sequence: TGTGCCAGCAGTTCCAGCGGGAGTACGCAGTATTTT. As protein: CASSSSGSTQYF. Together with reference TRBV28 and TRBJ2-3, the CDR3 gives the full variable domain: DVKVTQSSRYLVKRTGEKVFLECVQDMDHENMFWYRQDPGLGLRLIYFSYDVKMKEKGDIPEGYSVSREKKERFSLILESASTNQTSMYLCASSSSGSTQYFGPGTRLTVL.

This clone was observed a few times. The V call is TRBV9, the J call TRBJ2-1, with 9 bases identical to TRBD2. Germline V gene lookup returns CDR1 SGDLS and CDR2 YYNGEE. V dropped 3 bases and J dropped 6; count of bases not matched to a gene: 4. This CDR3 comprises 14 residues. Here the CDR3 reads CASSDGTSLNEQFF. CDR3 in DNA: TGTGCCAGCAGCGACGGGACTAGCCTCAATGAGCAGTTCTTC.

This clone was recorded a few times. The chain couples TRBV7-9 to TRBJ2-1; TRBD1 matches 8 bases. Trimming at V came to 4 bases and at J to 6 bases, leaving 11 bases not matched to a gene. This CDR3 has 16 amino acids. CDR1 and CDR2 from the germline V gene are SEHNR and FQNEAQ (reference sequence). DNA for the CDR3: TGTGCCAGCAGCTCGTACCGGGACAGGTATGCCAATGAGCAGTTCTTC. Translated: CASSSYRDRYANEQFF.

V is TRBV9 and J is TRBJ2-3, with 8 bases lining up with TRBD2. This CDR3 contains 15 residues. The ends lost 1 base at V and 3 bases at J; junction bases unmatched: 4. Germline-derived CDR1 and CDR2 are SGDLS and YYNGEE. Written as DNA, the CDR3 is TGTGCCAGCAGCGTATACAGCGGGAGAACAGATACGCAGTATTTT. Its translation: CASSVYSGRTDTQYF.

This chain connects TRBV27 to TRBJ1-2; a possible D gene is TRBD1 (6 bases). Trimming removed 2 bases from V and 0 bases from J, with 10 bases in between. Per germline, CDR1 MNHEY and CDR2 SMNVEV (reference sequence). The CDR3 has 15 amino acids. CDR3 loop: CASSLLGTPNYGYTF. CDR3 sequence (DNA): TGTGCCAGCAGTTTACTCGGGACACCTAACTATGGCTACACCTTC.

The rearrangement links TRBV28 to TRBJ1-1; D is unresolved. Germline CDR1 and CDR2: MDHEN and SYDVKM. This CDR3 spans 11 amino acids. V was pared by 3 bases and J by 8 bases, with 7 bases between. CDR3 sequence: CASSFGREAFF. As DNA, the CDR3 is TGTGCCAGCAGTTTTGGCCGAGAAGCTTTCTTT.

The sample holds a few counts of this clone. The chain joins TRBV5-1 to TRBJ1-1, with D possibly matching TRBD1 (6 bases). CDR1 and CDR2 from the germline V gene are SGHRS and YFSETQ. Trimming pared 3 bases from V and 1 base from J, leaving 16 bases between. The CDR3 has 16 residues. The CDR3 DNA follows: TGCGCCAGCAGCTCCCGAACGGGGGGGCGGAACACTGAAGCTTTCTTT. Translation gives CASSSRTGGRNTEAFF.

This clone was observed a few times. The chain uses TRBV27 and TRBJ2-7; the match to TRBD1 covers 8 bases. Trimming took 9 bases from V and 9 from J; bases not matched to a gene: 10. Germline-derived CDR1 and CDR2 are MNHEY and SMNVEV (reference sequence). This CDR3 is built from 12 residues. The CDR3 sequence: CASKVAGGGQYF. The DNA of the CDR3 is TGTGCCAGTAAGGTGGCAGGGGGCGGGCAGTACTTC.

This clone was found a few times. The chain combines TRBV20-1 with TRBJ2-1; D is perhaps TRBD2 (6 bases). The CDR3 extends over 11 amino acids. Germline V gene data show CDR1 as DFQATT and CDR2 as SNEGSKA (reference sequence). V was trimmed by 4 bases and J by 6 bases, leaving 7 bases between them. DNA of the CDR3: TGCAGTGCTACTAGCGTCAATGAGCAGTTCTTC. Its translation is CSATSVNEQFF.

The chain uses TRBV9 and TRBJ2-5; TRBD2 matches 12 bases. Germline V gene data show CDR1 as SGDLS and CDR2 as YYNGEE. The CDR3 consists of 17 residues. After removal of 0 bases from V and 5 bases from J, the junction contained 8 bases not matched to a gene. This chain's CDR3 is CASSVGPSGRAGETQYF. Written as DNA, the CDR3 is TGTGCCAGCAGCGTAGGGCCTAGCGGGAGGGCCGGGGAGACCCAGTACTTC.

The J gene is TRBJ2-1, the V gene TRBV9, with 7 positions matching TRBD1. V was pared by 3 bases and J by 2 bases, with 5 bases of the junction left unmatched. CDR3 size: 15 residues. Per the germline V gene, CDR1 is SGDLS and CDR2 is YYNGEE. DNA of the CDR3: TGTGCCAGCAGCGACACAGGGGACGCCTACAATGAGCAGTTCTTC. Its translation: CASSDTGDAYNEQFF.

This clone was counted a few times. The V gene is TRBV5-4, the J gene TRBJ2-7; 10 nucleotides match TRBD2. Germline trimming cut 4 bases from V and 6 bases from J; bases unmatched to any gene: 4. CDR1 and CDR2 (germline): SGHNT, YYREEE (reference sequence). CDR3 length: 13 amino acids. CDR3 sequence reads: CASSTSGKIEQYF. The CDR3 coding sequence is TGTGCCAGCAGCACTAGCGGGAAAATCGAGCAGTACTTC.

This chain joins TRBV5-1 and TRBJ2-2; TRBD2 matches 7 bases. V gave up 3 bases and J gave up 2 bases; unmatched junction bases: 7. The germline V gene has CDR1 SGHRS and CDR2 YFSETQ. The length of the CDR3 is 16 residues. The CDR3 sequence: CASSWGGFTNTGELFF. As DNA, the CDR3 is TGCGCCAGCAGCTGGGGAGGGTTCACCAACACCGGGGAGCTGTTTTTT. The complete variable domain, with remaining parts taken from reference TRBV5-1 and TRBJ2-2, reads KAGVTQTPRYLIKTRGQQVTLSCSPISGHRSVSWYQQTPGQGLQFLFEYFSETQRNKGNFPGRFSGRQFSNSRSEMNVSTLELGDSALYLCASSWGGFTNTGELFFGEGSRLTVL.

This clone was seen a handful of times. The J gene is TRBJ2-3, the V gene TRBV28; 11 nucleotides agree with TRBD2. There are 15 residues in the CDR3. With V trimmed by 7 bases and J by 4 bases, 7 bases remained unmatched. Germline V gives CDR1 MDHEN, CDR2 SYDVKM. The CDR3 protein is CASTAELAGADTQYF. The CDR3 DNA sequence: TGTGCCAGCACAGCGGAACTAGCGGGAGCAGATACGCAGTATTTT.

In this sample, this clone turned up a few times. The chain links TRBV9 to TRBJ2-1, with D perhaps matching TRBD2 (6 bases). V was clipped by 4 bases and J by 0 bases, with 14 bases between them. Germline V gene data show CDR1 as SGDLS and CDR2 as YYNGEE. The CDR3 consists of 16 residues. The CDR3 nucleotides are TGTGCCAGCAGCCCCCTCGGGGGAAGCTCCTACAATGAGCAGTTCTTC. As protein: CASSPLGGSSYNEQFF.

This chain connects TRBV28 to TRBJ1-2; D perhaps matches TRBD1 (5 bases). Germline loops: CDR1 MDHEN, CDR2 SYDVKM. The length of the CDR3 is 15 residues. With 5 bases removed from V and 4 bases from J, the gap between germline ends came to 17 bases. This CDR3 is CASSPPGGNSYGYTF. The CDR3 bases are TGTGCCAGCAGTCCGCCTGGGGGGAACTCCTATGGCTACACCTTC.

The chain couples TRBV18 to TRBJ1-2; 9 positions agree with TRBD1. The CDR3 totals 15 residues. Looked up from germline, CDR1 is KGHSH and CDR2 is LQKENI. V dropped 0 bases and J dropped 4; count of bases not matched to a gene: 3. The CDR3 region is CASSPPGTGLYGYTF. DNA of the CDR3: TGTGCCAGCTCACCACCAGGGACAGGGCTCTATGGCTACACCTTC.

This clone was seen a handful of times. V gene TRBV11-3 combines with J gene TRBJ2-3; TRBD2 is a possible D gene (6 bases). This CDR3 is built from 15 residues. Trimming cost V 4 bases and J 10 bases, with 21 bases left between them. Germline CDR1 reads SGHNT; CDR2 reads YENEEA. The CDR3 coding sequence is TGTGCCAGCAGCTCCGGAGAGCGGGCGCAGGCCCCGCAGTATTTT. This codes for CASSSGERAQAPQYF.